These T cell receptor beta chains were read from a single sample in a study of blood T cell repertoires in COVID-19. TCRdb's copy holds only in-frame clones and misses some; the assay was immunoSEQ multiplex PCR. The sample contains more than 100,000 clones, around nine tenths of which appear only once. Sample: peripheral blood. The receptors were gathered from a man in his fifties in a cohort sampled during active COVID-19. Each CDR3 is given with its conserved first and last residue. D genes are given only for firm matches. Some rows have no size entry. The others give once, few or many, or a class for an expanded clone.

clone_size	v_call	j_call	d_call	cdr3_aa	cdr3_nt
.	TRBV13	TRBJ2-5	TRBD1	CASSQQGEASETQYF	TGTGCCAGCAGCCAACAGGGGGAGGCGAGTGAGACCCAGTACTTC
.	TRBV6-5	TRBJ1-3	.	CASSYSTPGGNTIYF	TGTGCCAGCAGTTACTCGACGCCAGGGGGAAACACCATATATTTT
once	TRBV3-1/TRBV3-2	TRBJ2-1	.	CASSQADNEQFF	TGTGCCAGCAGCCAAGCCGACAATGAGCAGTTCTTC
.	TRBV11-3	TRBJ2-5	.	CASSLWDNQETQYF	TGTGCCAGCAGCCTATGGGACAACCAAGAGACCCAGTACTTC
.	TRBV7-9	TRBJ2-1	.	CASSPGGYNEQFF	TGTGCCAGCAGCCCAGGGGGGTACAATGAGCAGTTCTTC
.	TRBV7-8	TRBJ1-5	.	CASSLVVLATGNQPQHF	TGTGCCAGCAGCTTAGTAGTGCTCGCCACAGGCAATCAGCCCCAGCATTTT
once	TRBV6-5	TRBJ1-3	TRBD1	CASSTGGRSNTIYF	TGTGCCAGCAGCACAGGGGGTCGGTCGAACACCATATATTTT
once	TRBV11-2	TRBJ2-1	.	CASSLEGGTLLSYNEQFF	TGTGCCAGCAGCTTAGAGGGTGGGACTCTCCTCTCCTACAATGAGCAGTTCTTC
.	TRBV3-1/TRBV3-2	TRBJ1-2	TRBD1	CASSPTTQDRADGYGYTF	TGTGCCAGCAGCCCCACGACTCAGGACAGGGCGGACGGCTATGGCTACACCTTC
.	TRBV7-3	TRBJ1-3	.	CASSEGRNSGNTIYF	TGTGCCAGCAGCGAGGGCCGCAACTCTGGAAACACCATATATTTT
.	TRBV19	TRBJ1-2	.	CASSITVWREGNYGYTF	TGTGCCAGTAGTATAACAGTTTGGAGAGAGGGCAACTATGGCTACACCTTC
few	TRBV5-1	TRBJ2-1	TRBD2	CASSLVGTTLGNEQFF	TGCGCCAGCAGCTTGGTTGGGACTACCCTCGGGAATGAGCAGTTCTTC
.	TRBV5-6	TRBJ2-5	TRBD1	CASDTQGGQETQYF	TGTGCCAGCGACACACAGGGGGGTCAAGAGACCCAGTACTTC
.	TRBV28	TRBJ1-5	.	CASSFQGGNQPQHF	TGTGCCAGCAGTTTCCAGGGTGGCAATCAGCCCCAGCATTTT
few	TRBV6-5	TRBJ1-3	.	CASSSGLGNTIYF	TGTGCCAGCAGTTCAGGGTTGGGAAACACCATATATTTT
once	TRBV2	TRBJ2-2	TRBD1	CASWTGNTGELFF	TGTGCCAGCTGGACAGGGAACACCGGGGAGCTGTTTTTT
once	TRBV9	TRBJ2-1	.	CASSVLPQSDNEQFF	TGTGCCAGCAGCGTATTGCCCCAAAGCGATAATGAGCAGTTCTTC
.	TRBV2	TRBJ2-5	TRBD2	CASSTGLAGPETQYF	TGTGCCAGCAGCACCGGACTAGCGGGGCCGGAGACCCAGTACTTC
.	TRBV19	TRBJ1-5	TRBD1	CASSIVGQGGQPQHF	TGTGCCAGTAGTATAGTCGGACAGGGAGGACAGCCCCAGCATTTT
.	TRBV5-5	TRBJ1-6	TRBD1	CASSHTGTVDSPLHF	TGTGCCAGCAGCCACACCGGGACAGTTGATTCACCCCTCCACTTT
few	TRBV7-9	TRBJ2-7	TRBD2	CASSPGTSDEQYF	TGTGCCAGCAGCCCCGGGACTAGCGACGAGCAGTACTTC
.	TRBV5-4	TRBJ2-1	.	CASSPGMAGKTNEQFF	TGTGCCAGCAGCCCGGGGATGGCGGGGAAAACCAATGAGCAGTTCTTC
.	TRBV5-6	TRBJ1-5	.	CASSLYGNQPQHF	TGTGCCAGCAGCTTGTACGGGAATCAGCCCCAGCATTTT
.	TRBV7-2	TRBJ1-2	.	CASSLPRGQLGGYTF	TGTGCCAGCAGCTTACCCAGAGGGCAGCTGGGAGGCTACACCTTC
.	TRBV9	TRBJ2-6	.	CASSVAPVGSGANVLTF	TGTGCCAGCAGCGTAGCGCCGGTCGGCTCTGGGGCCAACGTCCTGACTTTC
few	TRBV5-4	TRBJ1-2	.	CASAPGGLDPNYGYTF	TGTGCCAGCGCCCCGGGGGGGTTAGACCCTAACTATGGCTACACCTTC
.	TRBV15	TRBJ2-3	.	CATSRQGIPDTQYF	TGTGCCACCAGCAGACAGGGCATCCCAGATACGCAGTATTTT
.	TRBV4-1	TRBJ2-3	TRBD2	CASSLGTSGGATDTQYF	TGCGCCAGCAGCCTGGGGACTAGCGGGGGGGCAACAGATACGCAGTATTTT
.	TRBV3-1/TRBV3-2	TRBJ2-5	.	CASSQDGRVQETQYF	TGTGCCAGCAGCCAAGATGGGCGCGTCCAAGAGACCCAGTACTTC
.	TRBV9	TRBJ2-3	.	CASSALATDTQYF	TGTGCCAGCAGCGCGCTAGCGACAGATACGCAGTATTTT
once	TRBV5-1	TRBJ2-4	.	CASSQKTGLAKNIQYF	TGCGCCAGCAGCCAAAAGACTGGATTAGCCAAAAACATTCAGTACTTC
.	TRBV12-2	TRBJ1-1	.	CASRSPMNTEAFF	TGTGCAAGTCGCTCCCCTATGAACACTGAAGCTTTCTTT
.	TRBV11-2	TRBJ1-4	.	CASSLGFGGNEKLFF	TGTGCCAGCAGCCTCGGGTTTGGCGGGAATGAAAAACTGTTTTTT
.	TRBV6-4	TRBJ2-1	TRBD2	CASSVLLAGESKQFF	TGTGCCAGCAGTGTTTTACTAGCGGGGGAGTCCAAGCAGTTCTTC
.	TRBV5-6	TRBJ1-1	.	CASSPGFDTEAFF	TGTGCCAGCAGCCCCGGGTTCGACACTGAAGCTTTCTTT
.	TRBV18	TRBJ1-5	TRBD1	CASSPGTGDQPQHF	TGTGCCAGCTCCCCCGGGACAGGGGATCAGCCCCAGCATTTT
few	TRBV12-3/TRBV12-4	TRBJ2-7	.	CASSPLTGPEQYF	TGTGCCAGCAGTCCCCTCACAGGGCCCGAGCAGTACTTC
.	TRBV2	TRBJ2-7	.	CASSEARDYEQYF	TGTGCCAGCAGTGAAGCGAGAGACTACGAGCAGTACTTC
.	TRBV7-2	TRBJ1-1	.	CASSLQGPFGTEAFF	TGTGCCAGCAGCTTACAGGGTCCCTTCGGGACTGAAGCTTTCTTT
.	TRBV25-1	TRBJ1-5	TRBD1	CASSQTGTNQPQHF	TGTGCCAGCAGCCAGACAGGGACGAATCAGCCCCAGCATTTT
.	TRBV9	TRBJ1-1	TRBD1	CASSSGTANTEAFF	TGTGCCAGCAGCTCCGGGACAGCCAACACTGAAGCTTTCTTT
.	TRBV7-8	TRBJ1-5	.	CASSLGQGGQPQHF	TGTGCCAGCAGCTTAGGGCAGGGTGGTCAGCCCCAGCATTTT
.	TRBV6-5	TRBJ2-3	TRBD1	CASSSAGGRATDTQYF	TGTGCCAGCAGTTCCGCAGGGGGCCGCGCGACAGATACGCAGTATTTT
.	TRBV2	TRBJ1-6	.	CASSRAATATDNSPLHF	TGTGCCAGCAGTAGAGCCGCCACAGCCACGGATAATTCACCCCTCCACTTT
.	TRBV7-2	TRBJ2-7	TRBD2	CASSQGLAGEPGANEQYF	TGTGCCAGCAGCCAGGGACTAGCGGGGGAGCCGGGGGCTAACGAGCAGTACTTC
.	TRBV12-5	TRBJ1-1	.	CASGLYGRNTEAFF	TGTGCTAGTGGTTTGTACGGGAGAAACACTGAAGCTTTCTTT